The next 22 T cell receptor beta chains were all read from a single sample in a study of Ad26.COV2.S vaccination and SARS-CoV-2 variants. The assay was immunoSEQ multiplex PCR, and TCRdb's table has in-frame clones only and misses some. The sample has some 340,000 clones, about 86% seen once. Described treatment: 15 to 20 received Ad26.COV2.S at low or high dose, single or two shots; five or six received placebo; per-sample allocation not given. Collection of samples fell on day 63 after the first vaccine or placebo injection. The sequenced sample was peripheral blood, obtained in a trial of Ad26.COV2.S vaccine versus placebo. These receptors were collected from a person between 18 and 60 years old who received the Ad26.COV2.S COVID-19 vaccine or a placebo.

The rearrangement uses TRBV5-1 and TRBJ1-1; 8 nucleotides line up with TRBD1. CDR1 and CDR2 from the germline V gene are SGHRS and YFSETQ. The CDR3 is made up of 16 amino acids. After removal of 4 bases from V and 3 bases from J, the junction contained 11 bases not matched to a gene. CDR3 in amino acids: CASSPRQGARDTEAFF. In DNA form, the CDR3 reads TGCGCCAGCAGCCCTAGGCAGGGGGCTAGGGACACTGAAGCTTTCTTT.

The chain recombines TRBV5-4 with TRBJ2-5, with TRBD1 matching over 7 bases. Germline assignment: CDR1 SGHNT and CDR2 YYREEE (reference sequence). CDR3 length: 13 amino acids. With V trimmed by 5 bases and J by 2 bases, 3 bases remained unmatched. The CDR3 region is CASRRGPQETQYF. The CDR3 DNA is TGTGCCAGCAGGAGGGGGCCACAAGAGACCCAGTACTTC.

V usage is TRBV4-3 and J usage is TRBJ1-6; TRBD1 matches at 7 bases. Per germline, CDR1 LGHNA and CDR2 YSLEER. V shed 4 bases and J 7 bases; nucleotides not matched to a gene: 7. The CDR3 spans 15 residues. This CDR3 is CASSPRQGANSPLHF. The CDR3 nucleotides read TGCGCCAGCAGCCCCCGACAGGGAGCGAATTCACCCCTCCACTTT.

The chain couples TRBV9 to TRBJ2-3, with a tentative D call TRBD1 (5 bases). V was trimmed by 0 bases and J by 0 bases, leaving 11 bases between them. CDR3 length equals 16 residues. The germline CDR1 and CDR2 sequences are SGDLS and YYNGEE. In DNA form, the CDR3 reads TGTGCCAGCAGCGTAGGGCAGGGAAGTAGCACAGATACGCAGTATTTT. Translation gives CASSVGQGSSTDTQYF.

This chain links TRBV24-1 with TRBJ2-1; TRBD1 matches 10 bases. CDR1 and CDR2 from the germline V gene are KGHDR and SFDVKD. V was clipped by 9 bases and J by 12 bases; unmatched bases: 10. This CDR3 contains 13 residues. The CDR3 nucleotides are TGTGCCACCTCCCCGGGACAGGGGAGGGGGCAGTTCTTC. This translates into CATSPGQGRGQFF.

The rearrangement links TRBV7-2 to TRBJ1-1, with D hard to call. The CDR3 has 14 amino acids. Looked up from germline, CDR1 is SGHTA and CDR2 is FQGNSA. The ends were cut back, 2 bases at V and 5 bases at J, with 12 bases in the middle. The CDR3 sequence: CASSLNAGRTEAFF. DNA of the CDR3: TGTGCCAGCAGCTTAAACGCAGGAAGGACTGAAGCTTTCTTT.

This clone was seen more than once but under ten times. The chain carries TRBV4-1 and TRBJ2-7, with D tentatively TRBD1 or TRBD2 (5 bases each). Trimming took off 0 bases at V and 1 base at J, with 16 bases between the two ends. Germline CDR1 is MGHRA and CDR2 is YSYEKL. The length of the CDR3 is 17 residues. The CDR3 protein is CASSQDGGTALSYEQYF. The CDR3 nucleotides are TGCGCCAGCAGCCAAGATGGGGGTACCGCACTTTCCTACGAGCAGTACTTC.

This chain connects TRBV5-6 to TRBJ2-3, with 9 bases that match TRBD2. The CDR3 runs 16 residues. The ends lost 6 bases at V and 1 base at J; junction bases unmatched: 9. The V gene's germline CDR1 is SGHDT and CDR2 YYEEEE. Here the CDR3 DNA reads TGTGCCAGCAACCGAAGGACTAGCGCCGGCACAGATACGCAGTATTTT. Its protein is CASNRRTSAGTDTQYF.

This chain links TRBV29-1 with TRBJ1-1, with 7 bases matching TRBD1. Germline CDR1 SQVTM, CDR2 ANQGSEA. J was trimmed by 1 base and V by 7 bases; bases with no gene match: 18. The CDR3 totals 17 residues. The DNA for the CDR3 is TGCAGCGGGGGACTACTTTTTACAGGGGCTTCGAACACTGAAGCTTTCTTT. This codes for CSGGLLFTGASNTEAFF.

This chain uses TRBV7-9 with TRBJ1-2; unclear D gene. Trimming removed 5 bases from V and 4 bases from J, with 14 bases in between. There are 14 residues in the CDR3. From germline, CDR1 is SEHNR and CDR2 FQNEAQ (reference sequence). The CDR3 nucleotides are TGTGCCAGCAGCGGACGGTGGATCCGCTATGGCTACACCTTC. Encoded protein: CASSGRWIRYGYTF.

The CDR3, as DNA: TGTGCCTGGTTAGCGGGGGCGCACACCGGGGAGCTGTTTTTT. It is translated as CAWLAGAHTGELFF. This chain connects TRBV30 to TRBJ2-2, with TRBD2 identical over 9 bases. The CDR3 is 14 residues long. Looked up from germline, CDR1 is GTSNPN and CDR2 is SVGIG (reference sequence). V shed 5 bases, J shed 3 bases, and the junction held 4 bases outside the gene matches.

This chain links TRBV6-5 with TRBJ1-3, with D unclear. CDR3 length: 16 amino acids. The V gene lost 2 bases and the J gene lost 0 bases, with 11 bases spanning the gap. Germline-derived CDR1 and CDR2 are MNHEY and SVGAGI. CDR3 DNA: TGTGCCAGCAGTTACGAGGTCCCGGGCTCTGGAAACACCATATATTTT. Its translation: CASSYEVPGSGNTIYF.

The chain has TRBV9 and TRBJ2-3; weak D call: TRBD2 (7 bases). The CDR3 covers 16 residues. V gave up 0 bases and J gave up 6 bases, with 17 bases separating them. CDR1 is SGDLS, CDR2 YYNGEE, per germline. CDR3 loop: CASSVDPGGVTDTQYF. CDR3 DNA: TGTGCCAGCAGCGTAGACCCGGGGGGCGTAACGGATACGCAGTATTTT.

The V gene is TRBV4-3, the J gene TRBJ1-6; D gene ambiguous. V lost 1 base and J 8 bases, leaving 6 bases between the germline ends. This CDR3 spans 13 amino acids. From germline, CDR1 is LGHNA and CDR2 YSLEER. The chain's CDR3 is CASSQVADSPLHF. The CDR3 DNA sequence: TGCGCCAGCAGCCAAGTCGCGGATTCACCCCTCCACTTT.

The genes are TRBV10-3 and TRBJ2-5; the D is unclear. CDR3 length: 13 amino acids. The V gene's germline CDR1 is ENHRY and CDR2 SYGVKD. V lost 10 bases to trimming and J lost 3 bases, with 15 bases between them. The CDR3 DNA sequence: TGTGCCACGACCGGGCCTACTGAAGAGACCCAGTACTTC. This gives the protein CATTGPTEETQYF.

The V and J genes are TRBV29-1 and TRBJ2-1; D not resolved. Trimming removed 6 bases from V and 7 bases from J, with 10 bases in between. This CDR3 is built from 11 residues. CDR1 is SQVTM and CDR2 is ANQGSEA in the germline V gene. Here the CDR3 reads CSVAYSNEQFF. The CDR3 DNA reads as TGCAGCGTAGCCTACAGTAATGAGCAGTTCTTC.

The chain couples TRBV5-8 to TRBJ1-1; D is undetermined. The CDR3 covers 14 residues. V lost 0 bases to trimming and J lost 1 base, with 7 bases between them. Looked up from germline, CDR1 is SGHTS and CDR2 is YDEGEE. CDR3 residues: CASSLGVWNTEAFF. Written as DNA, the CDR3 is TGTGCCAGCAGCTTGGGAGTGTGGAACACTGAAGCTTTCTTT.

The chain is built from TRBV14 and TRBJ1-6, with D unclear. V lost 0 bases, J lost 10 bases, and 10 bases lay in between. This CDR3 has 14 amino acids. Per germline, CDR1 SGHDN and CDR2 FVKESK. The CDR3: CASSQELWGSPLHF. CDR3 DNA: TGTGCCAGCAGCCAAGAACTTTGGGGATCACCCCTCCACTTT.

The genes are TRBV2 and TRBJ2-7, with no clear D. There are 10 residues in the CDR3. The V end lost 7 bases, the J end lost 6 bases, and 7 bases lay between the germline ends. The germline CDR1 and CDR2 sequences are SNHLY and FYNNEI. The CDR3 bases are TGTGCCAGCACCCGCACCGAGCAGTACTTC. It yields the protein CASTRTEQYF.

The CDR3 region is CASSLVGQGAVTEAFF. For the CDR3, the DNA is TGTGCCAGCAGCTTAGTTGGACAGGGGGCGGTGACTGAAGCTTTCTTT. This rearrangement joins TRBV7-9 to TRBJ1-1; 11 bases match TRBD1. V gave up 1 base and J gave up 5 bases; unmatched junction bases: 6. The length of the CDR3 is 16 residues. Germline-derived CDR1 and CDR2 are SEHNR and FQNEAQ (reference sequence). Filled out from reference TRBV7-9 and TRBJ1-1, the complete variable domain reads DTGVSQNPRHKITKRGQNVTFRCDPISEHNRLYWYRQTLGQGPEFLTYFQNEAQLEKSRLLSDRFSAERPKGSFSTLEIQRTEQGDSAMYLCASSLVGQGAVTEAFFGQGTRLTVV.

The chain links TRBV9 to TRBJ2-3; D unclear. The length of the CDR3 is 13 residues. Germline CDR1 SGDLS, CDR2 YYNGEE. V gave up 0 bases and J gave up 4 bases, with 6 bases separating them. The CDR3 spells CASSVAPPDTQYF. CDR3 sequence (DNA): TGTGCCAGCAGCGTAGCTCCCCCAGATACGCAGTATTTT.

About this clone itself: The germline gene is not matched at one end of the junction; a read error may be the cause. This chain joins TRBV7-2 and TRBJ1-2, with D possibly matching TRBD1 (5 bases). In germline, CDR1 is SGHTA, CDR2 FQGNSA. CDR3 length: 15 residues. The CDR3 sequence: CASSLVGAANYGYTF. CDR3 in DNA: TGTGCCAGCAGTTTAGTTGGGGCTGCTAACTATGGCTACACCTTC.